The 16 T cell receptor beta chains given below trace back to one sample, sequenced in a study of post-analysis software for immune sequencing data. General study results and limits: A few TRBV segments appeared more often in patients than in controls, and TRBV5-6, TRBV5-1 and TRBV20-1 were among these.

Unique molecular identifiers tagged the TCR beta cDNA libraries. TCRdb reprocessed the PCR reads via MiXCR and lists one record per CDR3 protein. The sample records 600,000 to 750,000 distinct CDR3 sequences, about 60% being singletons. The antigens of these receptors remain unknown. Input material: blood. Receptor source: a girl aged 2-10 years with multiple sclerosis.

This clonotype was picked up a small number of times. The chain combines TRBV7-8 with TRBJ1-4; TRBD1 is a possible D gene (6 bases). CDR1 SGHVS and CDR2 FQNEAQ come from the germline V gene. The CDR3 loop spans 12 amino acids. Trimming removed 5 bases at V and 8 bases at J, with 9 bases between. This chain's CDR3 is CASSLDREKLFF. CDR3 DNA sequence: TGTGCCAGCAGCCTAGACAGGGAAAAACTGTTTTTT.

Worth noting for this clonotype: Compared with germline, one end of the junction differs, possibly owing to a read error. V is TRBV12-3 or TRBV12-4 and J is TRBJ2-3; 11 bases align to TRBD2. The length of the CDR3 is 15 residues. CDR3 residues: CASTLVTSGTDTEYF. CDR3 in DNA: TGTGCCAGCACCTTGGTGACTAGCGGGACAGATACGGAGTATTTT.

The rearrangement joins TRBV5-1 to TRBJ2-7; D may be TRBD2 (5 bases). With 3 bases removed from V and 3 bases from J, the gap between germline ends came to 10 bases. The length of the CDR3 is 13 residues. Germline V gene lookup returns CDR1 SGHRS and CDR2 YFSETQ. CDR3: CASSSTEDYEQYF. Here the CDR3 DNA reads TGCGCCAGCAGCTCCACGGAGGACTACGAGCAGTACTTC.

V gene TRBV6-5 combines with J gene TRBJ2-4, with D possibly matching TRBD2 (7 bases). CDR1 is MNHEY, CDR2 SVGAGI, per germline. This CDR3 region has 14 residues. The ends were cut back, 3 bases at V and 9 bases at J, with 15 bases in the middle. The CDR3 sequence: CASSYGGGQGIQYF. The CDR3 bases are TGTGCCAGCAGTTATGGGGGGGGGCAGGGCATTCAGTACTTC.

V usage is TRBV4-2 and J usage is TRBJ2-1; TRBD1 might be the D (6 bases). This CDR3 is built from 13 residues. CDR1 LGHNA and CDR2 YNFKEQ come from the germline V gene. The V end was cut by 5 bases, the J end by 7 bases, with 12 bases between. CDR3 nucleotides: TGTGCCAGCAGCACACGTCAGGGGAATGAGCAGTTCTTC. This translates into CASSTRQGNEQFF.

The rearrangement joins TRBV12-3 or TRBV12-4 to TRBJ1-2; D ambiguous. The CDR3 has 13 amino acids. The germline V and J ends were trimmed by 4 bases and 3 bases, with 9 bases remaining between them. In DNA form, the CDR3 reads TGTGCCAGCAGTTATGACGGGTACTATGGCTACACCTTC. Translating it yields CASSYDGYYGYTF.

This clonotype was found a few times. The chain links TRBV20-1 to TRBJ2-3, with TRBD2 identical over 12 bases. V shed 6 bases and J 4 bases; nucleotides not matched to a gene: 5. The germline V gene has CDR1 DFQATT and CDR2 SNEGSKA (reference sequence). The CDR3 has 14 residues. As DNA, the CDR3 is TGCAGTGCCCCCCTAGCGGGAGGGTCAGATACGCAGTATTTT. Protein sequence: CSAPLAGGSDTQYF.

The V gene is TRBV3-1, the J gene TRBJ2-6; D may be TRBD1 or TRBD2 (5 bases each). Germline lookup yields CDR1 LGHDT and CDR2 YNNKEL (reference sequence). The V end lost 1 base, the J end lost 1 base, and 8 bases lay between the germline ends. The CDR3 runs to 16 residues. DNA for the CDR3: TGTGCCAGCAGCCAAGGGGACCAGTCTGGGGCCAACGTCCTGACTTTC. This gives the protein CASSQGDQSGANVLTF. The full variable domain, completed using reference TRBV3-1 and TRBJ2-6, is DTAVSQTPKYLVTQMGNDKSIKCEQNLGHDTMYWYKQDSKKFLKIMFSYNNKELIINETVPNRFSPKSPDKAHLNLHINSLELGDSAVYFCASSQGDQSGANVLTFGAGSRLTVL.

This rearrangement joins TRBV12-3 or TRBV12-4 to TRBJ1-1; D is ambiguous. The CDR3 sequence is 13 residues long. Trimming removed 6 bases at V and 1 base at J, with 9 bases between. DNA for the CDR3: TGTGCCAGCAGATTAATGGGGAACACTGAAGCTTTCTTT. Amino acids: CASRLMGNTEAFF.

In this sample, this clonotype turned up a few times. The chain uses TRBV6-5 and TRBJ2-1; no clear D gene. Per the germline V gene, CDR1 is MNHEY and CDR2 is SVGAGI. Trimming cost V 10 bases and J 3 bases, with 10 bases left between them. The CDR3 runs 12 residues. CDR3: CATGQNYNEQFF. CDR3 DNA: TGTGCCACGGGCCAAAACTACAATGAGCAGTTCTTC.

J is TRBJ2-4 and V is TRBV14, with 7 bases matching TRBD1. Germline V gene data show CDR1 as SGHDN and CDR2 as FVKESK. CDR3 size: 18 residues. Unmatched junction bases numbered 14, after V lost 6 bases and J lost 0 bases. CDR3 region: CASSATGKGALAKNIQYF. The CDR3 DNA is TGTGCCAGCAGTGCGACAGGGAAGGGGGCCCTAGCCAAAAACATTCAGTACTTC. Together with reference TRBV14 and TRBJ2-4, the CDR3 gives the full variable domain: EAGVTQFPSHSVIEKGQTVTLRCDPISGHDNLYWYRRVMGKEIKFLLHFVKESKQDESGMPNNRFLAERTGGTYSTLKVQPAELEDSGVYFCASSATGKGALAKNIQYFGAGTRLSVL.

This sequence joins TRBV5-1 and TRBJ2-5, with D tentatively TRBD1 (6 bases). Germline CDR1 SGHRS, CDR2 YFSETQ. Trimming cost V 4 bases and J 4 bases, with 14 bases left between them. This CDR3 region has 14 residues. CDR3 in amino acids: CASSREQGRETQYF. Here the CDR3 DNA reads TGCGCCAGCAGCAGGGAACAGGGCCGAGAGACCCAGTACTTC.

The chain employs TRBV29-1 and TRBJ2-3; 8 bases fit TRBD2. The germline CDR1 and CDR2 sequences are SQVTM and ANQGSEA. The V and J ends lost 6 bases and 0 bases, in that order; junction bases with no gene match: 2. The CDR3 contains 13 residues. The CDR3, as DNA: TGCAGCGTATCTAGCGGGAGCACAGATACGCAGTATTTT. Its protein is CSVSSGSTDTQYF.

This clonotype occurred a few times. V gene TRBV7-2 combines with J gene TRBJ1-2; a weak D match, TRBD1 (6 bases). CDR1 and CDR2 (germline): SGHTA, FQGNSA. CDR3 length: 14 residues. V lost 3 bases, J lost 6 bases, and 14 bases lay in between. As DNA, the CDR3 is TGTGCCAGCAGCTTCAAGGGGGGGCTGAATGGCTACACCTTC. Its translation is CASSFKGGLNGYTF.

This clonotype was detected a few times. The V and J genes are TRBV29-1 and TRBJ2-1; D is unclear. V was shortened by 2 bases and J by 1 base, with 6 bases between the two germline ends. This CDR3 comprises 13 residues. Germline CDR1 SQVTM, CDR2 ANQGSEA. The CDR3 is CSVETASYNEQFF. The CDR3 DNA follows: TGCAGCGTTGAAACGGCTTCCTACAATGAGCAGTTCTTC.

This clonotype was seen more than once but under ten times. The rearrangement links TRBV25-1 to TRBJ1-2, with D possibly TRBD1 on 5 matching bases. This CDR3 region has 14 residues. Germline lookup yields CDR1 MGHDK and CDR2 SYGVNS. Trimming removed 1 base at V and 8 bases at J, with 14 bases between. CDR3 residues: CASSEFGGFNGYTF. The CDR3 DNA reads as TGTGCCAGCAGTGAATTCGGGGGTTTTAACGGCTACACCTTC.